The subject of this entry is one T cell receptor (beta chain). The junction does not match germline at one end; this may be a read error. The data originate from a study of tumor and adjacent non-tumor tissue in lung cancer. A modified ARM-PCR protocol with three rounds of nested PCR amplified TCRbeta. TCRdb called the multiplex PCR reads again in MiXCR, with one record for every CDR3 protein. This table holds 81,000 or so distinct CDR3 sequences, roughly 80% found once. CDR1 is LGHNA and CDR2 is YNFKEQ in the germline V gene. The CDR3 runs to 17 residues. The template was RNA from unsorted bulk tissue. Chemotherapy-naive patients with new lung cancer underwent thoracic surgery in China, August–November 2014.

Sequencing used lung tumor tissue. The TCR originated in a woman aged 45-65 years with non-small cell lung cancer. The V gene is TRBV4-2, the J gene TRBJ1-3; D is perhaps TRBD1 (5 bases). CDR3 nucleotides: TGTGCCAGTAGCCAAAAGTTGCAGGGCCTCTCTGGAAACACCATATATTTT. Amino acids: CASSQKLQGLSGNTIYF.